This T cell receptor (beta chain) was identified during a study of neurological immune-mediated disorders. Each TCR transcript was tagged with a 10-nucleotide random UMI during 5'RACE. From 15-18 subjects, each sequencing run yielded over 180 million TCR-beta sequences. TCRdb recomputed calls from the 5' RACE reads with MiXCR, one row per CDR3 protein. Among about 18,000 distinct CDR3 sequences listed, around 13% were seen once. CDR3 size: 12 residues. Trimming left V 6 bases short and J 0 bases short, with 6 bases between. CDR1 MNHEY and CDR2 SMNVEV come from the germline V gene (reference sequence). This clonotype is medium-sized by share. Its target is not known. Approximately 920,000 sorted CD4+ or CD8+ T cells made each library. The study's findings and limits: Multiple sclerosis was found to have the least TCR clonal expansion, below healthy controls, and HTLV-1-associated myelopathy the most.

The V and J genes are TRBV27 and TRBJ2-7; D is ambiguous. This TCR came from a woman aged 55-70 years with HTLV-1-associated myelopathy (HAM/TSP). Sample: CD4+ T cells from blood. This CDR3 is CASRDFSYEQYF. The CDR3 coding sequence is TGTGCCAGCAGGGATTTCTCCTACGAGCAGTACTTC.